Given below is one TCR beta chain in context. Antigen: not known. The protocol was immunoSEQ multiplex PCR, while the TCRdb copy is restricted to in-frame clones and leaves out a portion. The data hold roughly 1,700 clones, with about 94% observed a single time. The data stem from a study of T cells and Merkel cell carcinoma outcomes. Study findings and constraints: Reportedly, T-cell repertoire with density predicts Merkel cell carcinoma outcomes.

The ends were cut back, 3 bases at V and 4 bases at J, with 7 bases in the middle. CDR3 length equals 13 residues. The V gene's germline CDR1 is ENHRY and CDR2 SYGVKD. The sequence came from a human donor with Merkel cell carcinoma. The sequenced sample was tumor tissue from Merkel cell carcinoma. The chain joins TRBV10-3 to TRBJ1-5; D gene ambiguous. The CDR3, as DNA: TGTGCCATCAGTGACATAGAAAATCAGCCCCAGCATTTT. Its protein product is CAISDIENQPQHF.